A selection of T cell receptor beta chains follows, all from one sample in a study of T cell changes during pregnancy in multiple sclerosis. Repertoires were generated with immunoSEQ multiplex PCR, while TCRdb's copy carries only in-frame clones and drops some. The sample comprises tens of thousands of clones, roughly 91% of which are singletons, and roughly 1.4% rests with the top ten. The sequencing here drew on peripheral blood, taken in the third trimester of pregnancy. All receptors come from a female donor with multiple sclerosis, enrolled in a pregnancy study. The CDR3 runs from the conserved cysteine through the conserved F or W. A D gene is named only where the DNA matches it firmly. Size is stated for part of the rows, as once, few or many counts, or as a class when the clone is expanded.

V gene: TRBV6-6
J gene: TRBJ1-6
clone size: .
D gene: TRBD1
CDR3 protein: CASSQRQGGGSPLHF
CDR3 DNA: TGTGCCAGCAGTCAGAGACAGGGGGGGGGATCACCCCTCCACTTT

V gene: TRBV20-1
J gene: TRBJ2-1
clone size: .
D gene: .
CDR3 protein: CSARRVNEQFF
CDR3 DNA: TGCAGTGCCCGGCGGGTAAATGAGCAGTTCTTC

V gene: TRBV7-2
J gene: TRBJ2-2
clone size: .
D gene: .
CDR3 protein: CASSLIQTTGELFF
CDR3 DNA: TGTGCCAGCAGCTTAATACAGACCACCGGGGAGCTGTTTTTT

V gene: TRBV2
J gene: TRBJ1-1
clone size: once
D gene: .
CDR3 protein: CASSEQALTEAFF
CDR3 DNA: TGTGCCAGCAGTGAACAGGCCCTCACTGAAGCTTTCTTT

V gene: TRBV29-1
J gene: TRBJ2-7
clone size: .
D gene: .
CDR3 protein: CSVGGGGGLPSYEQYF
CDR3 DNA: TGCAGCGTTGGGGGGGGCGGCGGACTCCCTTCCTACGAGCAGTACTTC

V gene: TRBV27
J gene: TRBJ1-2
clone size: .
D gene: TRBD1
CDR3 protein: CASSWTGVSGYTF
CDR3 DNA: TGTGCCAGCAGTTGGACAGGGGTTAGTGGCTACACCTTC

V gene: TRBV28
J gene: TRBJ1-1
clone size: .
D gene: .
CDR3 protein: CASSLLNMNTEAFF
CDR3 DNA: TGTGCCAGCAGTTTACTGAACATGAACACTGAAGCTTTCTTT

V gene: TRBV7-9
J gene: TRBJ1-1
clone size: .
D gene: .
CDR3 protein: CASSLEGGTEAFF
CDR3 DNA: TGTGCCAGCAGCTTAGAAGGAGGCACTGAAGCTTTCTTT

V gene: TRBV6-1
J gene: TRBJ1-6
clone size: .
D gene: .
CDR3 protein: CASSIFLNSPLHF
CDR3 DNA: TGTGCCAGCAGTATCTTCCTAAATTCACCCCTCCACTTT

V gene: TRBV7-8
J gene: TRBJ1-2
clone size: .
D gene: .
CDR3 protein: CASSLAGGGIYGYTF
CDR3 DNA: TGTGCCAGCAGCTTAGCAGGTGGAGGGATCTATGGCTACACCTTC

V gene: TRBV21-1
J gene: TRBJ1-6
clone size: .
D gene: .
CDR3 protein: CASSKGTRVSSYNSPLHF
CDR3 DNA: TGTGCCAGCAGCAAAGGGACAAGGGTTAGCTCCTATAATTCACCCCTCCACTTT

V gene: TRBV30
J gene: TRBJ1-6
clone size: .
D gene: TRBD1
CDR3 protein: CAWSFTDRGLSPLHF
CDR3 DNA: TGTGCCTGGAGCTTCACGGACAGGGGACTATCACCCCTCCACTTT

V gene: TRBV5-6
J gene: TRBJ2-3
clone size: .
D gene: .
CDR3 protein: CASLTSYSTDTQYF
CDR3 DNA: TGTGCCAGCCTCACTAGCTATAGCACAGATACGCAGTATTTT

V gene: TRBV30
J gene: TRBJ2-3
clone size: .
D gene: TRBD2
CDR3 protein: CAWSGGATDTQYF
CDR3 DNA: TGTGCCTGGAGCGGGGGGGCCACAGATACGCAGTATTTT

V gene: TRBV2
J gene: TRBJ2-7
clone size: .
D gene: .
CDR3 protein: CASAAAYEQYF
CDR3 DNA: TGTGCCAGCGCCGCGGCATACGAGCAGTACTTC